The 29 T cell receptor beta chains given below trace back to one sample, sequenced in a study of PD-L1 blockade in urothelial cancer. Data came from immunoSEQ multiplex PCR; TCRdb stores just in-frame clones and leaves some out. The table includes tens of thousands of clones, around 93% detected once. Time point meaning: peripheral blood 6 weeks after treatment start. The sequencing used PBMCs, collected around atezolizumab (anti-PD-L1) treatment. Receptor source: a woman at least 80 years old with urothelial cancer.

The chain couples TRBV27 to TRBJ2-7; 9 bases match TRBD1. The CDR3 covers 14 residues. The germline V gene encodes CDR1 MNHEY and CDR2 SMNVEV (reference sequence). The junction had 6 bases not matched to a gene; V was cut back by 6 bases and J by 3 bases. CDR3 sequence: CASSPGQGNYEQYF. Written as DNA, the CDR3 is TGTGCCAGCAGCCCCGGACAGGGGAACTACGAGCAGTACTTC.

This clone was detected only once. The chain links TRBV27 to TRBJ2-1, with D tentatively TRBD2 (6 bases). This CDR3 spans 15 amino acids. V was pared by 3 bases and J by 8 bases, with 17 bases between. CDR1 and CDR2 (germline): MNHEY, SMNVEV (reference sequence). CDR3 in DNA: TGTGCCAGCAGTTTCGCGGGACCGAGTCAATATGAGCAGTTCTTC. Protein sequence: CASSFAGPSQYEQFF.

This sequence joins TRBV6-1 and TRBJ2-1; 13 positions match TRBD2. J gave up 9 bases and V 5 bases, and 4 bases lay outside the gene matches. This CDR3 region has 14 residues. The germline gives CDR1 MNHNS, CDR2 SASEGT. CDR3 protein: CASSLRLAGGEQFF. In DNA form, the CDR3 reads TGTGCCAGCAGTCTCCGACTAGCGGGAGGTGAGCAGTTCTTC.

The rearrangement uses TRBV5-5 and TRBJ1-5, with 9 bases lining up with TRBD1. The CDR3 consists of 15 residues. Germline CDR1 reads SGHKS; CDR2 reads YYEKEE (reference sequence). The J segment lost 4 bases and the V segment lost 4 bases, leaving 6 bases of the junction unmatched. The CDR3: CASSRTGGPNQPQHF. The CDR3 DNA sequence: TGTGCCAGCAGCCGCACAGGGGGCCCTAATCAGCCCCAGCATTTT.

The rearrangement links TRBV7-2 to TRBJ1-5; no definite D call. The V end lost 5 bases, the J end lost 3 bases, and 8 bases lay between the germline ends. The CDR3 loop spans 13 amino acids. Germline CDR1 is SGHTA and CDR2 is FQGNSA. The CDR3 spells CASSRDPNQPQHF. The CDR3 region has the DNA TGTGCCAGCAGCCGGGATCCCAATCAGCCCCAGCATTTT. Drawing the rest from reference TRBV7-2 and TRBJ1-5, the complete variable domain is GAGVSQSPSNKVTEKGKDVELRCDPISGHTALYWYRQSLGQGLEFLIYFQGNSAPDKSGLPSDRFSAERTGGSVSTLTIQRTQQEDSAVYLCASSRDPNQPQHFGDGTRLSIL.

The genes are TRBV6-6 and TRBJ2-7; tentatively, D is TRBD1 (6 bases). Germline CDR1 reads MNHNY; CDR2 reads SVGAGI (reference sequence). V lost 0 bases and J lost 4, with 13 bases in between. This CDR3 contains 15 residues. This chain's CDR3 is CASSYSGTSHYEQYF. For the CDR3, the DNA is TGTGCCAGCAGTTACTCCGGGACATCCCATTACGAGCAGTACTTC.

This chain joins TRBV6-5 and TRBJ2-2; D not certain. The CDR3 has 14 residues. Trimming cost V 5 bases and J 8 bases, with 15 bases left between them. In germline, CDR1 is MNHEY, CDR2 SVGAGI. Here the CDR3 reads CASSPGIKAGELFF. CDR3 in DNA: TGTGCCAGCAGTCCCGGAATAAAAGCGGGGGAGCTGTTTTTT.

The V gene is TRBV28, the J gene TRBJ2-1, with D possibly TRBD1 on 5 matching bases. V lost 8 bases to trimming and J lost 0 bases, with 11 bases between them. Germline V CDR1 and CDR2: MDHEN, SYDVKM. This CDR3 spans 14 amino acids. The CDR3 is CASGPRGSYNEQFF. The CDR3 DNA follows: TGTGCCAGCGGCCCAAGGGGCTCCTACAATGAGCAGTTCTTC.

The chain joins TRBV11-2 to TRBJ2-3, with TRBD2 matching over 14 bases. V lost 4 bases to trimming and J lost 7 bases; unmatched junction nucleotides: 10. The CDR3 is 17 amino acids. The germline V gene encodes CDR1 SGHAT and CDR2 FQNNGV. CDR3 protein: CASSSQLGLAGGNTQYF. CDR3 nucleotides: TGTGCCAGCAGCTCCCAATTAGGACTAGCGGGAGGAAATACGCAGTATTTT.

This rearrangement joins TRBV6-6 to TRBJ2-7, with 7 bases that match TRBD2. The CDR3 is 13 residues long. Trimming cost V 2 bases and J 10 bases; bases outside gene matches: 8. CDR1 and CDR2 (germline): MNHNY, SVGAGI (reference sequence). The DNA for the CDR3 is TGTGCCAGCAGTTACCAGCTAGGGGACTACCAGTACTTC. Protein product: CASSYQLGDYQYF.

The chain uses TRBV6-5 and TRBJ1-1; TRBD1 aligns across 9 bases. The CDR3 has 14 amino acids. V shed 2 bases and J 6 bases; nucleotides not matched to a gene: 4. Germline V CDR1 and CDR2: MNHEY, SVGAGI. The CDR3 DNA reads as TGTGCCAGCAGTTACGGGACAGGGTCCGCTGAAGCTTTCTTT. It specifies CASSYGTGSAEAFF.

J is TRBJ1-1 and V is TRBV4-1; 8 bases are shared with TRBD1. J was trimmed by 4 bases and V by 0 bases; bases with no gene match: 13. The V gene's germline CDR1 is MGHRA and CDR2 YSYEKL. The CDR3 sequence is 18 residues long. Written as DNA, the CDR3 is TGCGCCAGCAGCCAAGATCTTGAACAGGGGGGACGCGGCACTGAAGCTTTCTTT. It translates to CASSQDLEQGGRGTEAFF.

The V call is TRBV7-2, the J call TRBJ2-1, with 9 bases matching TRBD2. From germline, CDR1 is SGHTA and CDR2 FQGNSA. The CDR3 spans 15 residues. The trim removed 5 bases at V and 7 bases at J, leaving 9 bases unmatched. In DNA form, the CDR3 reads TGTGCCAGCAGCCCAGGACTAGCGTTAAGAAATGAGCAGTTCTTC. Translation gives CASSPGLALRNEQFF.

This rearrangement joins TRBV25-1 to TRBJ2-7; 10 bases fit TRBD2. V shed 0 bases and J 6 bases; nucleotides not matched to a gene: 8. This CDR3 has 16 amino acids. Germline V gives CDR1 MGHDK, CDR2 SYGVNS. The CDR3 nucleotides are TGTGCCAGCAGTGAATATTGCCCTAGCGGGGGCCTCGAGCAGTACTTC. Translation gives CASSEYCPSGGLEQYF.

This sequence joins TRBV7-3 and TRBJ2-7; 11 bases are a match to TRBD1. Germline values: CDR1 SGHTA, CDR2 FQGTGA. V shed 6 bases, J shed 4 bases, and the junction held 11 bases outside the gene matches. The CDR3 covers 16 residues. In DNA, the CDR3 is TGTGCCAGCAGTAAATCGGGGACAGGGGGTGTGTACGAGCAGTACTTC. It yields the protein CASSKSGTGGVYEQYF.

The CDR3 DNA sequence: TGTGCCAGCAGCTTGGGGCGGGAATTGGGCACTGAAGCTTTCTTT. Encoded protein: CASSLGRELGTEAFF. The gene calls are TRBV5-4 and TRBJ1-1; D gene uncertain. This CDR3 contains 15 residues. V was trimmed by 0 bases and J by 4 bases, leaving 13 bases between them. Germline CDR1 reads SGHNT; CDR2 reads YYREEE (reference sequence).

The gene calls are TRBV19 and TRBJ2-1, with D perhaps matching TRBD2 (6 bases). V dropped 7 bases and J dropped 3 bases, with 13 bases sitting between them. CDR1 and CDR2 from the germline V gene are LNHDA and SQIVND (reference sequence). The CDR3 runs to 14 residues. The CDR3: CASKVAGIYNEQFF. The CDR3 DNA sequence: TGTGCCAGTAAAGTGGCGGGAATCTACAATGAGCAGTTCTTC.

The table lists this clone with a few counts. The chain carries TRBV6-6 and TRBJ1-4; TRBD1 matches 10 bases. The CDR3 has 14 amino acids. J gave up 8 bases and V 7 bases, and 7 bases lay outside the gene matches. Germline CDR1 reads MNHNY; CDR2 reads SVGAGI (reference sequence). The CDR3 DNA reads TGTGCCAGCACCCGGGACAGGGGAAGGGAAAAACTGTTTTTT. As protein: CASTRDRGREKLFF.

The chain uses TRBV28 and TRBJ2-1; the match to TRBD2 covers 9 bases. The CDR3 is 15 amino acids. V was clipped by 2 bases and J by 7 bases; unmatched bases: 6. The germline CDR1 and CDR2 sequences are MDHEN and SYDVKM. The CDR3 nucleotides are TGTGCCAGCAGTTTAGCGGGAGGGCCGAAGAATGAGCAGTTCTTC. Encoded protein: CASSLAGGPKNEQFF. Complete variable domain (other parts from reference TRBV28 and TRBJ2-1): DVKVTQSSRYLVKRTGEKVFLECVQDMDHENMFWYRQDPGLGLRLIYFSYDVKMKEKGDIPEGYSVSREKKERFSLILESASTNQTSMYLCASSLAGGPKNEQFFGPGTRLTVL.

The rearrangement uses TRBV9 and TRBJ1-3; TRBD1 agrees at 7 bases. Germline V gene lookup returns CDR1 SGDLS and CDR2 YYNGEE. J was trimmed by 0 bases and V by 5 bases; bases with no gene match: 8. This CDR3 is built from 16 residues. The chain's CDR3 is CASSSTGTASGNTIYF. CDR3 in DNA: TGTGCCAGCAGTTCGACCGGGACAGCCTCTGGAAACACCATATATTTT.

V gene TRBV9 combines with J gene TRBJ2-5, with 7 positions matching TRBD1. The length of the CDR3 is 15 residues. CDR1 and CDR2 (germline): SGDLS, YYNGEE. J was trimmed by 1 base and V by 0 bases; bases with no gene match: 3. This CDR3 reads CASSVDPGGQETQYF. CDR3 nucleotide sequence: TGTGCCAGCAGCGTAGACCCAGGGGGCCAAGAGACCCAGTACTTC.

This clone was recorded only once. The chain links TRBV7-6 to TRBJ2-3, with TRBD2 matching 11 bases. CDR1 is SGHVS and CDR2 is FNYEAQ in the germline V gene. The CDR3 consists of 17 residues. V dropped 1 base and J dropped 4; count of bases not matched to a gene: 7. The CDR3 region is CASSLDSGRAWADTQYF. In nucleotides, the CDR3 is TGTGCCAGCAGCTTAGATAGCGGGAGGGCCTGGGCAGATACGCAGTATTTT.

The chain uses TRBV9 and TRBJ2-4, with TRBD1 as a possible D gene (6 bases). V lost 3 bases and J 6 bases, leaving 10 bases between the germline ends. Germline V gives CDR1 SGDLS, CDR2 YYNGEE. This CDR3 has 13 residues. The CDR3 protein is CASSGQTGNIQYF. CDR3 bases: TGTGCCAGCAGCGGACAGACAGGAAACATTCAGTACTTC.

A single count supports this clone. CDR3: CAISEQGAGYTF. The CDR3 DNA sequence: TGTGCCATCAGCGAACAGGGGGCAGGCTACACCTTC. The rearrangement uses TRBV10-3 and TRBJ1-2; TRBD1 aligns across 9 bases. Germline V CDR1 and CDR2: ENHRY, SYGVKD. The CDR3 loop spans 12 amino acids. V was clipped by 6 bases and J by 8 bases; unmatched bases: 4.

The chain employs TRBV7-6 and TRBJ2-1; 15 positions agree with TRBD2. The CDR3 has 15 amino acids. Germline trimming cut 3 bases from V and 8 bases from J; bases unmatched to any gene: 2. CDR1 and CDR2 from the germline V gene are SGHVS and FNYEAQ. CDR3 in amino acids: CASSLGLAGGDEQFF. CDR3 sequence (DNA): TGTGCCAGCAGCTTGGGACTAGCGGGGGGCGATGAGCAGTTCTTC.

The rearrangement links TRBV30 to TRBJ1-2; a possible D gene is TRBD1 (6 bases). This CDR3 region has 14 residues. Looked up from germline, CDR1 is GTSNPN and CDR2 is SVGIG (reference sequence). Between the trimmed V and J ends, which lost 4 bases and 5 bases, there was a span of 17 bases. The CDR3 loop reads CAWNERGRNYGYTF. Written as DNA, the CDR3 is TGTGCCTGGAACGAGCGGGGGCGTAATTATGGCTACACCTTC.

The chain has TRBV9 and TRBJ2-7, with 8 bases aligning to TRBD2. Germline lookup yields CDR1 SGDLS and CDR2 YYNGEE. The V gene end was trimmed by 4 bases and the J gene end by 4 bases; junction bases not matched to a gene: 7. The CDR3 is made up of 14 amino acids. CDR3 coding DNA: TGTGCCAGCAGCCCCGGGAGGGCCGATTACGAGCAGTACTTC. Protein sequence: CASSPGRADYEQYF.

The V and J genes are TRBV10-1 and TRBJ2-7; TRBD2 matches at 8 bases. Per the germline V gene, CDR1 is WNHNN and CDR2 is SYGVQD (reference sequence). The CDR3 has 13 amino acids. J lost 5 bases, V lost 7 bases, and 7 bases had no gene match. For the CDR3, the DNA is TGCGCCAGCACCAGCGGGAGTCTCAACGAGCAGTACTTC. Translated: CASTSGSLNEQYF.

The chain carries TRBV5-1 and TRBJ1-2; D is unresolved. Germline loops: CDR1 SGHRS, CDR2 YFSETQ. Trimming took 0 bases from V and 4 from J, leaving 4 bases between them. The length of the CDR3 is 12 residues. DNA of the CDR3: TGCGCCAGCAGCTTGGATCGCTATGGCTACACCTTC. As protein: CASSLDRYGYTF.